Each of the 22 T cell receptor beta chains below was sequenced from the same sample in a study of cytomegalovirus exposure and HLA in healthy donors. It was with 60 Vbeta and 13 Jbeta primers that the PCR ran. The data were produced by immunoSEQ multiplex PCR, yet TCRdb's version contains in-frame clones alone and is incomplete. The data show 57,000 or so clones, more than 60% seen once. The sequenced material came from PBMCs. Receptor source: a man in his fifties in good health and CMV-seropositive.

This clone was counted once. This chain's CDR3 is CASSLDSTRKETQYF. The CDR3 region has the DNA TGCGCCAGCAGCTTGGACTCGACTAGGAAAGAGACCCAGTACTTC. V usage is TRBV5-1 and J usage is TRBJ2-5, with TRBD2 as a possible D gene (6 bases). This CDR3 has 15 residues. Looked up from germline, CDR1 is SGHRS and CDR2 is YFSETQ. V dropped 0 bases and J dropped 3 bases, with 12 bases sitting between them.

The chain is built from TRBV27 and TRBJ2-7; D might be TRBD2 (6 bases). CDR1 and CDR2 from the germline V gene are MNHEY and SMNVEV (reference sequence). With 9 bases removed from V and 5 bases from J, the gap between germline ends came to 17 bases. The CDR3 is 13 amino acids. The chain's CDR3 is CASKGASANEQYF. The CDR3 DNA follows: TGTGCCAGTAAAGGGGCTAGCGCTAACGAGCAGTACTTC.

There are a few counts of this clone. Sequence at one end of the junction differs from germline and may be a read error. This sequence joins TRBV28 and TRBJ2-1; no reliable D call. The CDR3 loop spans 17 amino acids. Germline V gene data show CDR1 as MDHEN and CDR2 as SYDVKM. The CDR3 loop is CASSLEPIERYYNAQFF. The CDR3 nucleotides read TGTGCCAGCAGTTTGGAGCCCATAGAACGCTATTACAATGCGCAGTTCTTC.

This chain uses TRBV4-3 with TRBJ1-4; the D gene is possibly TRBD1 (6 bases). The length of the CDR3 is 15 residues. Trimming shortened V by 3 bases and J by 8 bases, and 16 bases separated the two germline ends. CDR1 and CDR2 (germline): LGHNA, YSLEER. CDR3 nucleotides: TGCGCCAGCAGCCATAACCCGGGACAACAAGAAAAACTGTTTTTT. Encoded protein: CASSHNPGQQEKLFF.

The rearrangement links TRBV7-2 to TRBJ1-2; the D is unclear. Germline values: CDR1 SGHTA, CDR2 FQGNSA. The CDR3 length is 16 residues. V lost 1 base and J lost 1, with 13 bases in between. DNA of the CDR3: TGTGCCAGCAGCTTAGTTCCAGTTAGACTTAACTATGGCTACACCTTC. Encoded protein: CASSLVPVRLNYGYTF. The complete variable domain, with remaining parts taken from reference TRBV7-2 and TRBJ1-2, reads GAGVSQSPSNKVTEKGKDVELRCDPISGHTALYWYRQSLGQGLEFLIYFQGNSAPDKSGLPSDRFSAERTGGSVSTLTIQRTQQEDSAVYLCASSLVPVRLNYGYTFGSGTRLTVV.

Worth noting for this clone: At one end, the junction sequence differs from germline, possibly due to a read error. The CDR3 loop reads CASSPQGQLNTEALF. The CDR3 nucleotides are TGTGCCAGTAGTCCCCAGGGACAGTTGAACACTGAAGCTCTCTTT. V usage is TRBV19 and J usage is TRBJ1-1; 7 positions agree with TRBD1. CDR1 and CDR2 from the germline V gene are LNHDA and SQIVND (reference sequence). The CDR3 has 15 amino acids. The complete variable domain, with remaining parts taken from reference TRBV19 and TRBJ1-1, reads DGGITQSPKYLFRKEGQNVTLSCEQNLNHDAMYWYRQDPGQGLRLIYYSQIVNDFQKGDIAEGYSVSREKKESFPLTVTSAQKNPTAFYLCASSPQGQLNTEALFGQGTRLTVV.

For the CDR3, the DNA is TGCAGCGTTGCGGGCAGGGGGCATTGGGGCTACACCTTC. Its protein product is CSVAGRGHWGYTF. The rearrangement uses TRBV29-1 and TRBJ1-2; TRBD1 matches 8 bases. Losses at the gene ends were 4 bases for V and 8 bases for J; bases not matched to a gene: 9. This CDR3 has 13 residues. CDR1 and CDR2 (germline): SQVTM, ANQGSEA. The entire variable domain, with the rest obtained from reference TRBV29-1 and TRBJ1-2, is as follows: SAVISQKPSRDICQRGTSLTIQCQVDSQVTMMFWYRQQPGQSLTLIATANQGSEATYESGFVIDKFPISRPNLTFSTLTVSNMSPEDSSIYLCSVAGRGHWGYTFGSGTRLTVV.

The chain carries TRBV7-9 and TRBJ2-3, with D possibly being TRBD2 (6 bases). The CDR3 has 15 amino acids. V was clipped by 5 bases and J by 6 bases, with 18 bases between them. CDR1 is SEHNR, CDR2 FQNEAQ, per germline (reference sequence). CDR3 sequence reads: CASSPTGGMPDTQYF. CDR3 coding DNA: TGTGCCAGCAGCCCAACCGGCGGGATGCCGGATACGCAGTATTTT.

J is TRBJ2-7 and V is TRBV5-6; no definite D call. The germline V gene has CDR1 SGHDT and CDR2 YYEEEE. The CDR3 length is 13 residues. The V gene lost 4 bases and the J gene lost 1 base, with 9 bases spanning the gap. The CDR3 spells CASSLDGSYEQYF. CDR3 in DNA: TGTGCCAGCAGCCTGGACGGGTCCTACGAGCAGTACTTC.

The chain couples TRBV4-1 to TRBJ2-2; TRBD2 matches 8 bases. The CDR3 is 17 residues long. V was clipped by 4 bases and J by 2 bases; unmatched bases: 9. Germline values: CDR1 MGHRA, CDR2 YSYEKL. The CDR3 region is CASSLGSGSVNTGELFF. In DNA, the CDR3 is TGCGCCAGCAGCCTAGGAAGCGGGAGTGTCAACACCGGGGAGCTGTTTTTT.

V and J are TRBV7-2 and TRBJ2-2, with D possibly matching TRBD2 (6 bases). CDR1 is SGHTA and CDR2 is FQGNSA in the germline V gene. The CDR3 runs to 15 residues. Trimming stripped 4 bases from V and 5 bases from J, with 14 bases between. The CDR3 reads CASSWGVRATGELFF. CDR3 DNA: TGTGCCAGCAGCTGGGGGGTGAGGGCGACCGGGGAGCTGTTTTTT. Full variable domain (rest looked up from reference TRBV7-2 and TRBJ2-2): GAGVSQSPSNKVTEKGKDVELRCDPISGHTALYWYRQSLGQGLEFLIYFQGNSAPDKSGLPSDRFSAERTGGSVSTLTIQRTQQEDSAVYLCASSWGVRATGELFFGEGSRLTVL.

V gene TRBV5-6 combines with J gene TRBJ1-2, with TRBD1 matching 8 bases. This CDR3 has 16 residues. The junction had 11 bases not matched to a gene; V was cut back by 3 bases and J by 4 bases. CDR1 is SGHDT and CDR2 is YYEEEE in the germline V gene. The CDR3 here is CASSSNRGVLVYGYTF. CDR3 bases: TGTGCCAGCAGCTCCAACAGGGGGGTCTTGGTCTATGGCTACACCTTC.

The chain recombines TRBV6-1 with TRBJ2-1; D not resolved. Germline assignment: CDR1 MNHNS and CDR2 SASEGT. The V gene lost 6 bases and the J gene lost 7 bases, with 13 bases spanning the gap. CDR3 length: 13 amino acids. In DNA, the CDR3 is TGTGCCAGCAGAGAGCCTACCGGGAATGAGCAGTTCTTC. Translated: CASREPTGNEQFF.

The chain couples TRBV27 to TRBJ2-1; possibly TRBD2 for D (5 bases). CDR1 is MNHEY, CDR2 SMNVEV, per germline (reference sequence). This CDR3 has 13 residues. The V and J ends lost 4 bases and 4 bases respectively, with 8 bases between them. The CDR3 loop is CASSSGLYNEQFF. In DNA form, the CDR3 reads TGTGCCAGCAGTTCCGGACTTTACAATGAGCAGTTCTTC.

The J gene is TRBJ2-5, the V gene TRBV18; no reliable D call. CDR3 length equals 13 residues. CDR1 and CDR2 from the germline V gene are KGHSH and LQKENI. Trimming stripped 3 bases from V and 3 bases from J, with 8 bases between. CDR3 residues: CASSPKEKETQYF. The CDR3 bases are TGTGCCAGCTCACCCAAAGAGAAAGAGACCCAGTACTTC.

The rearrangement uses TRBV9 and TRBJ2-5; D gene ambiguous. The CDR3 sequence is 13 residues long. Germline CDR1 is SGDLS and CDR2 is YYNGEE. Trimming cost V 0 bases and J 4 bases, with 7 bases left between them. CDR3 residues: CASSVGVRETQYF. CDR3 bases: TGTGCCAGCAGCGTAGGTGTTAGAGAGACCCAGTACTTC.

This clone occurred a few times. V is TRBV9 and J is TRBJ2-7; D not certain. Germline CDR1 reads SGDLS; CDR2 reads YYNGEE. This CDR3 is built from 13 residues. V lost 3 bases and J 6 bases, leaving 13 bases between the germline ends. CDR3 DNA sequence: TGTGCCAGCAGCGGCCTACTTAAAAGCGAGCAGTACTTC. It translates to CASSGLLKSEQYF. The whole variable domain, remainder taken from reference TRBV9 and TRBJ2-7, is DSGVTQTPKHLITATGQRVTLRCSPRSGDLSVYWYQQSLDQGLQFLIQYYNGEERAKGNILERFSAQQFPDLHSELNLSSLELGDSALYFCASSGLLKSEQYFGPGTRLTVT.

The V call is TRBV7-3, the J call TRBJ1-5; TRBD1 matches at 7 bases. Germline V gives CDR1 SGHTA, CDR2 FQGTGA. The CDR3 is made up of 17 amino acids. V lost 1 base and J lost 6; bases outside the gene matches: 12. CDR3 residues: CASSLIWKGGAGQPQHF. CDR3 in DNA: TGTGCCAGCAGCTTAATTTGGAAAGGGGGCGCGGGTCAGCCCCAGCATTTT.

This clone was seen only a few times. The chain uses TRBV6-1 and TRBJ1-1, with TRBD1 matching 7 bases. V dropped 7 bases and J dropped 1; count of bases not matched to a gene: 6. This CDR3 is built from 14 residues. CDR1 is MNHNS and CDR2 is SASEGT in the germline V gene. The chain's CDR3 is CASKGGQENTEAFF. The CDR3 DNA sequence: TGTGCCAGCAAAGGAGGACAGGAGAACACTGAAGCTTTCTTT.

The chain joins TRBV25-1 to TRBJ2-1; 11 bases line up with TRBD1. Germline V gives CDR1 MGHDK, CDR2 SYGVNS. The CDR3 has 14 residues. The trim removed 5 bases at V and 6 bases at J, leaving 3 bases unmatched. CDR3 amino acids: CASSKGQGVNEQFF. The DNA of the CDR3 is TGTGCCAGCAGTAAGGGACAGGGGGTCAATGAGCAGTTCTTC.

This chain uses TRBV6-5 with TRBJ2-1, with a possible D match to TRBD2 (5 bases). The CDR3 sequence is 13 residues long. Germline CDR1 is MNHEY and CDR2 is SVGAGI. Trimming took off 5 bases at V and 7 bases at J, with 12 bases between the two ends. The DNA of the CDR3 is TGTGCCAGCAGTGAAGCGCGAGGGAATGAGCAGTTCTTC. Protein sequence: CASSEARGNEQFF.

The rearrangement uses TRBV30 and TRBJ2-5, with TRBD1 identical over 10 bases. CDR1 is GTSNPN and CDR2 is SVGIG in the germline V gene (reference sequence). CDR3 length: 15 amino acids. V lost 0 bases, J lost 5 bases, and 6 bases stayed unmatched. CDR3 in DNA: TGTGCCTGGAGTGTACGGACAGGGGGGAGGGAGACCCAGTACTTC. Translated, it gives CAWSVRTGGRETQYF.